This T cell receptor (beta chain) derives from a study of shared clonotypes between healthy human individuals. Across the study: CD4 naive cells filled three plates per donor, CD4 memory three, CD8 naive two and CD8 memory one.

In the authors' workflow: ImmunoSEQ gave junction-only sequences without quality scores, so filtering differed. Only in-frame clones appear in the TCRdb table, and some are missing; sequencing was by immunoSEQ multiplex PCR. That table is the source of V, J and clone size, and D and trimming were worked out from the DNA. The profile covers some 2 million clones, with 85% to 95% appearing a single time and 0.1% to 0.15% taken by the ten largest. Partitioning of CD4+ cells yielded a CD45RA+ naive subset and a CD45RA-negative memory subset. Germline V gene data show CDR1 as SEHNR and CDR2 as FQNEAQ (reference sequence). The CDR3 has 15 residues. With 5 bases removed from V and 4 bases from J, the gap between germline ends came to 17 bases.

The chain has TRBV7-9 and TRBJ1-1; D possibly corresponds to TRBD1 (5 bases). Sequencing was carried out using naive CD4+ T cells sorted from blood. Subset of the sample: CD45RA+ positively selected. The receptor comes from a man aged 18 to 29 in good health. The CDR3 spells CASSRLGEGFTEAFF. DNA for the CDR3: TGTGCCAGCAGCCGACTAGGGGAGGGGTTCACTGAAGCTTTCTTT. The complete variable domain, with remaining parts taken from reference TRBV7-9 and TRBJ1-1, reads DTGVSQNPRHKITKRGQNVTFRCDPISEHNRLYWYRQTLGQGPEFLTYFQNEAQLEKSRLLSDRFSAERPKGSFSTLEIQRTEQGDSAMYLCASSRLGEGFTEAFFGQGTRLTVV.